This entry lists 8 T cell receptor beta chains sequenced from one sample in a study of control samples from healthy donors and cancer patients. The method was immunoSEQ multiplex PCR; TCRdb's version includes in-frame clones alone and lacks a portion of them. The repertoire holds around 200,000 clones, 90% to 95% seen once, with roughly 1.6% in the top ten. Source material: blood. These receptors all come from a woman aged 30 to 39 in good health.

A word on this clone: The same CDR3 also results from other DNA sequences found in this sample. This chain joins TRBV27 and TRBJ2-1; unclear D gene. The CDR3 loop spans 13 amino acids. V was clipped by 3 bases and J by 2 bases, with 5 bases between them. The V gene's germline CDR1 is MNHEY and CDR2 SMNVEV (reference sequence). The CDR3 nucleotides are TGTGCCAGCAGTTTCCGTACCTACAATGAGCAGTTCTTC. As protein: CASSFRTYNEQFF.

The J gene is TRBJ2-2, the V gene TRBV4-2; the match to TRBD2 covers 8 bases. J gave up 1 base and V 4 bases, and 5 bases lay outside the gene matches. Germline V gene lookup returns CDR1 LGHNA and CDR2 YNFKEQ. CDR3 length: 16 residues. CDR3 loop: CASSPPGLGNTGELFF. The CDR3 DNA sequence: TGTGCCAGCAGCCCCCCGGGACTAGGGAACACCGGGGAGCTGTTTTTT.

This chain links TRBV6-4 with TRBJ1-2; D uncertain. With 0 bases removed from V and 8 bases from J, the gap between germline ends came to 10 bases. The length of the CDR3 is 13 residues. Germline-derived CDR1 and CDR2 are MRHNA and SNTAGT. The CDR3 spells CASSDSGVRGYTF. The CDR3 DNA follows: TGTGCCAGCAGTGACTCCGGGGTACGGGGCTACACCTTC.

The chain links TRBV6-4 to TRBJ2-1, with a tentative D call TRBD1 (5 bases). The V end lost 4 bases, the J end lost 0 bases, and 10 bases lay between the germline ends. This CDR3 is built from 15 residues. Germline CDR1 and CDR2: MRHNA and SNTAGT. CDR3 amino acids: CASSADSSSYNEQFF. As DNA, the CDR3 is TGTGCCAGCAGTGCCGACAGTAGCTCCTACAATGAGCAGTTCTTC.

This clone has just a few counts. V gene TRBV6-6 combines with J gene TRBJ1-2; possible D gene TRBD1, 5 bases. The V gene lost 4 bases and the J gene lost 5 bases, with 11 bases spanning the gap. The CDR3 is 13 residues long. The germline gives CDR1 MNHNY, CDR2 SVGAGI (reference sequence). The CDR3 DNA reads as TGTGCCAGCAGTTGGGGCAGGGAGTATGGCTACACCTTC. This encodes CASSWGREYGYTF.

The chain recombines TRBV28 with TRBJ2-7, with TRBD2 matching over 9 bases. Trimming at V came to 4 bases and at J to 6 bases, leaving 10 bases not matched to a gene. CDR3 length: 15 residues. Germline V gene lookup returns CDR1 MDHEN and CDR2 SYDVKM. The CDR3 nucleotides read TGTGCCAGCAGTTCCTTTAATAGCGGGAGTCGCGAGCAGTACTTC. It encodes CASSSFNSGSREQYF.

Only a few counts were recorded for this clone. The chain links TRBV3-1 (or the pseudogene TRBV3-2) to TRBJ1-2; no definite D call. Germline V gene data show CDR1 as LGHDT and CDR2 as YNNKEL (reference sequence). This CDR3 comprises 13 residues. The ends were cut back, 3 bases at V and 6 bases at J, with 11 bases in the middle. CDR3 loop: CASSHTGSDGYTF. CDR3 nucleotide sequence: TGTGCCAGCAGCCACACCGGTTCCGATGGCTACACCTTC.

This clone was counted a few times. In DNA, the CDR3 is TGTGCCAGCAGCTCCCCGGGACGGCCCTACGAGCAGTACTTC. It specifies CASSSPGRPYEQYF. J is TRBJ2-7 and V is TRBV7-9, with D perhaps given as TRBD1 or TRBD2 (5 bases each). The V end was cut by 4 bases, the J end by 2 bases, with 12 bases between. CDR3 length equals 14 residues. Germline V CDR1 and CDR2: SEHNR, FQNEAQ (reference sequence).